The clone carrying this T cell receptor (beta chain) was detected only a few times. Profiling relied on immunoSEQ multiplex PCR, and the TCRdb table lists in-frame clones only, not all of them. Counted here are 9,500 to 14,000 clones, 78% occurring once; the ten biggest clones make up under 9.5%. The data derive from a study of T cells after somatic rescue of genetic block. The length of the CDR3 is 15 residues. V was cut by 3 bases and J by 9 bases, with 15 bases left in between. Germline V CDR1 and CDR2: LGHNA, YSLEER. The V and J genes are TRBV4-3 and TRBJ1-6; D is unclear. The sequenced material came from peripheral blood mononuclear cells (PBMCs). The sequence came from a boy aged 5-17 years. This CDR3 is CASSQLPRSGSPLHF. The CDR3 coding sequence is TGCGCCAGCAGCCAGTTACCCCGAAGTGGTTCACCCCTCCACTTT.